Listed below are T cell receptor beta chains from one sample, sequenced in a study of blood T cell repertoires in COVID-19. This table comes from immunoSEQ multiplex PCR, and its TCRdb copy is limited to in-frame clones, with some not included. Of hundreds of thousands of clones listed, roughly nine tenths are singletons. Source material: PBMCs or T cells enriched from blood (not recorded which). These receptors came from a man under 40 who had recovered from COVID-19. Both conserved end residues are trimmed from each CDR3. The order of the fields is clone size, V gene, J gene, CDR3 protein. Clone sizes are given selectively: once, few, many, or a class where the clone is expanded.

size: .
V: TRBV6-6
J: TRBJ1-2
CDR3: ASSYEDRGYT

size: .
V: TRBV6-5
J: TRBJ2-1
CDR3: ASSYRNEQF

size: .
V: TRBV7-6
J: TRBJ1-1
CDR3: ASSRQENTEAF

size: .
V: TRBV6-6
J: TRBJ1-5
CDR3: ASRGGGSGNQPQH

size: .
V: TRBV6-1
J: TRBJ2-3
CDR3: ASSERGKGPKDTQY

size: .
V: TRBV7-9
J: TRBJ2-1
CDR3: ASSGGSYNEQF

size: .
V: TRBV29-1
J: TRBJ2-7
CDR3: SVRQGASYEQY

size: .
V: TRBV2
J: TRBJ1-2
CDR3: ASTGSGRYT

size: .
V: TRBV19
J: TRBJ2-7
CDR3: ASSRGHYEQY

size: .
V: TRBV3-1/TRBV3-2
J: TRBJ1-2
CDR3: ASSPGTGDNYGYT

size: .
V: TRBV11-3
J: TRBJ2-7
CDR3: ASSLGTNYEQY

size: once
V: TRBV6-5
J: TRBJ2-6
CDR3: ASSPRISGANVLT